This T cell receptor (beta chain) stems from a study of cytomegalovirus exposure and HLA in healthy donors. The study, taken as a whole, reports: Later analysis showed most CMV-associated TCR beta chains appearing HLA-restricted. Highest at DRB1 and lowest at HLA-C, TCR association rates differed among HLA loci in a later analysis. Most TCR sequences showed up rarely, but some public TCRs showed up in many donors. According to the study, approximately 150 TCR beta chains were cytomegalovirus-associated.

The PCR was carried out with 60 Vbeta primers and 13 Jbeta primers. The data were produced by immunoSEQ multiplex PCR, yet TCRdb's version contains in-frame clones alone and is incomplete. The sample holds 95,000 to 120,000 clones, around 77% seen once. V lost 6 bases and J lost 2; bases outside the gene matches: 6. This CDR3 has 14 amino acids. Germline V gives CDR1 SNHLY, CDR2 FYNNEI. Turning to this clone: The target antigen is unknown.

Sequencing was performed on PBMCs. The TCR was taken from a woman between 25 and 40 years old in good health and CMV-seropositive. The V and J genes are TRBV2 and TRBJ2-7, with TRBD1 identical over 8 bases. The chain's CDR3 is CASRVGQGAYEQYF. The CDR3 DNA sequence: TGTGCCAGCAGAGTAGGACAGGGCGCCTACGAGCAGTACTTC.